This T cell receptor (beta chain) is drawn from a study of CD8 T cells in ankylosing spondylitis. Study-wide results and limits: Both synovial fluid and blood in reactive arthritis had previously been reported to carry some motif variants. From matched ankylosing spondylitis synovial fluid, disease-linked clones were reportedly recovered at significantly enriched levels. For ankylosing spondylitis blood, a TCR beta motif of 7 to 9 highly homologous variants appeared characteristic.

Using its own MiXCR run on the 5' RACE reads, TCRdb lists one record per CDR3 protein. The sample has about 440,000 distinct CDR3 sequences; 17% are singletons. On this clonotype itself: As yet, its antigen is unknown.

The sequenced material came from blood, either unsorted or a sorted T cell fraction (not recorded which). The sequence derives from a male donor with ankylosing spondylitis.

CDR3: CSARGTGTKDDEQFF. CDR3 nucleotides: TGCAGTGCTAGGGGAACCGGGACAAAGGACGATGAGCAGTTCTTC. The chain recombines TRBV20-1 with TRBJ2-1; D might be TRBD1 (6 bases). With 3 bases removed from V and 8 bases from J, the gap between germline ends came to 20 bases. The CDR3 runs 15 residues. Germline-derived CDR1 and CDR2 are DFQATT and SNEGSKA (reference sequence).